The entry that follows covers one T cell receptor (beta chain) sequence. Produced via immunoSEQ multiplex PCR; TCRdb's table is partial and in-frame only. The data hold about 250,000 clones, with 75% to 90% observed a single time. Enrolled through a virtual design, the participants were between roughly 18 and 90 years of age and came from fewer than 30 US areas. This sample stems from a study of blood T cell repertoires in COVID-19. Overall study: Samples came from the United States, Italy and Spain, spanning acute and convalescent COVID-19.

The CDR3 has 15 residues. Germline values: CDR1 MNHEY, CDR2 SVGAGI. V lost 3 bases, J lost 5 bases, and 6 bases stayed unmatched. The receptor's source is a woman aged 18-29 years who had recovered from COVID-19. V gene TRBV6-5 combines with J gene TRBJ1-1; 10 nucleotides match TRBD1. Specimen: PBMCs or T cells enriched from blood (not recorded which). CDR3: CASSYYGQGETEAFF. As DNA, the CDR3 is TGTGCCAGCAGTTATTACGGACAGGGGGAGACTGAAGCTTTCTTT.